These T cell receptor beta chains were read from a single sample in a study of technical replicates of blood from four donors. The data were produced by immunoSEQ multiplex PCR, yet TCRdb's version contains in-frame clones alone and is incomplete. The sample contains tens of thousands of clones, about 86% of which appear only once. Sequenced: PBMCs. The receptors come from a human donor in good health. Some clones in this sample may be carry-over from other donors' samples. CDR3s include the opening cysteine and the closing phenylalanine or tryptophan. A D gene is named only where the DNA matches it firmly. Part of the rows lack a size; the others show once, few, many or a class for expanded clones.

DNA: TGTGCCAGCACGGGGACTAGCGGGTCCTACGAGCAGTACTTC; CDR3: CASTGTSGSYEQYF; D: TRBD2; size: .; V: TRBV6-5; J: TRBJ2-7
DNA: TGTGCCAGCAGCGCCCGGGACAGCGGGGGGGCTGGGGTCCAGACCCAGTACTTC; CDR3: CASSARDSGGAGVQTQYF; D: TRBD2; size: .; V: TRBV9; J: TRBJ2-5
DNA: TGTGCCAGCAGCAAACAGGAGAATTACAATGAGCAGTTCTTC; CDR3: CASSKQENYNEQFF; D: .; size: .; V: TRBV11-1; J: TRBJ2-1
DNA: TGCGCCAGCAGCCAAGGCTTGGCCACAGGGAAGAACACTGAAGCTTTCTTT; CDR3: CASSQGLATGKNTEAFF; D: .; size: once; V: TRBV4-3; J: TRBJ1-1
DNA: TGTGCCTGGAGGGGACAGGCTGGTCAGCCCCAGCATTTT; CDR3: CAWRGQAGQPQHF; D: TRBD1; size: few; V: TRBV30; J: TRBJ1-5
DNA: TGTGCCAGCAGCGATACAGGGGAGGGCTACACCTTC; CDR3: CASSDTGEGYTF; D: TRBD1; size: .; V: TRBV2; J: TRBJ1-2
DNA: TGTGCCAGCAGTCGCTGGGGACAGGGTGGTACTGAAGCTTTCTTT; CDR3: CASSRWGQGGTEAFF; D: TRBD1; size: once; V: TRBV6-5; J: TRBJ1-1
DNA: TGCGCCAGCAGTGAGCCTCCCTATGGCTACACCTTC; CDR3: CASSEPPYGYTF; D: .; size: .; V: TRBV10-1; J: TRBJ1-2
DNA: TGCGCCAGCACCTTAGCGGGAGGGGGCAATGAGCAGTTCTTC; CDR3: CASTLAGGGNEQFF; D: TRBD2; size: .; V: TRBV5-1; J: TRBJ2-1
DNA: TGTGCCAGCAGTTCCGCTGGGGGGAGAACCCAGTACTTC; CDR3: CASSSAGGRTQYF; D: .; size: .; V: TRBV7-9; J: TRBJ2-5
DNA: TGTGCCAGCAGCTTAGTTCCCCAGGGCAAGACCTACGAGCAGTACTTC; CDR3: CASSLVPQGKTYEQYF; D: .; size: once; V: TRBV7-2; J: TRBJ2-7
DNA: TGTGCCAGCAGCCCAGGGTTGGGCGCTGGCTACACCTTC; CDR3: CASSPGLGAGYTF; D: .; size: .; V: TRBV7-9; J: TRBJ1-2
DNA: TGCGCCAGCAGCCAGGGGGGACCAGCGGGAACGCAGTATTTT; CDR3: CASSQGGPAGTQYF; D: TRBD2; size: .; V: TRBV4-3; J: TRBJ2-3
DNA: TGTGCCAGCAGCGAGACAGGAAGCAGTCAGCCCCAGCATTTT; CDR3: CASSETGSSQPQHF; D: .; size: .; V: TRBV9; J: TRBJ1-5
DNA: TGCGCCAGCAGCATGTCAACAGGGTTAAATGAAAAACTGTTTTTT; CDR3: CASSMSTGLNEKLFF; D: .; size: .; V: TRBV5-1; J: TRBJ1-4
DNA: TGTGCCAGCAGCCAATTCTTCCGGCTCGTAGCGGGATATGAGCAGTACTTC; CDR3: CASSQFFRLVAGYEQYF; D: TRBD2; size: once; V: TRBV4-2; J: TRBJ2-7
DNA: TGTGCCAGCAGCCCGAGGACTAGCGCAAAAGATACGCAGTATTTT; CDR3: CASSPRTSAKDTQYF; D: TRBD2; size: .; V: TRBV7-2; J: TRBJ2-3
DNA: TGCGCCAGCAGCCAAGAAGAGGGGGCAGGCGGAAACACCATATATTTT; CDR3: CASSQEEGAGGNTIYF; D: TRBD1; size: few; V: TRBV4-3; J: TRBJ1-3
DNA: TGTGCCAGCACGAGGACTAGCGGGAGGGATTACAATGAGCAGTTCTTC; CDR3: CASTRTSGRDYNEQFF; D: TRBD2; size: .; V: TRBV2; J: TRBJ2-1
DNA: TGTGCCTGGGATGGACAGGGCTCGTATGGCTACACCTTC; CDR3: CAWDGQGSYGYTF; D: TRBD1; size: .; V: TRBV30; J: TRBJ1-2
DNA: TGTGCCAGCAGCGTGAGCCGGGACTACCCCTACAATGAGCAGTTCTTC; CDR3: CASSVSRDYPYNEQFF; D: TRBD2; size: .; V: TRBV9; J: TRBJ2-1
DNA: TGTGCCAGCAGCCAAGAAGGGGTTGGAAACACCATATATTTT; CDR3: CASSQEGVGNTIYF; D: .; size: .; V: TRBV4-2; J: TRBJ1-3
DNA: TGTGCCAGCAGCTTGCGTAGGGGCACTGAAGCTTTCTTT; CDR3: CASSLRRGTEAFF; D: .; size: .; V: TRBV11-3; J: TRBJ1-1
DNA: TGTGCCAGCAGCGTAGGCAGCGCAACTAATGAAAAACTGTTTTTT; CDR3: CASSVGSATNEKLFF; D: .; size: .; V: TRBV9; J: TRBJ1-4
DNA: TGTGCCTGGAGTCGGGGGATCGAGGCTTTCTTT; CDR3: CAWSRGIEAFF; D: .; size: .; V: TRBV30; J: TRBJ1-1
DNA: TGTGCCAGCAGCCAAGAAGGGGGATGGGGAGAGATGAACACTGAAGCTTTCTTT; CDR3: CASSQEGGWGEMNTEAFF; D: .; size: once; V: TRBV4-2; J: TRBJ1-1
DNA: TGTGCCAGCAGCGTAGAAGGGGTCACTGAAGCTTTCTTT; CDR3: CASSVEGVTEAFF; D: .; size: .; V: TRBV9; J: TRBJ1-1
DNA: TGTGCCAGCAGGCAGGCCGGGACAGGGAAGGAAAAACTGTTTTTT; CDR3: CASRQAGTGKEKLFF; D: TRBD1; size: .; V: TRBV2; J: TRBJ1-4
DNA: TGTGCCAGCTCACCAACGCGAAATGAAAAACTGTTTTTT; CDR3: CASSPTRNEKLFF; D: .; size: once; V: TRBV18; J: TRBJ1-4
DNA: TGTGCCAGCAGTTCTCCTAATGGGAGGGGCGAGCAGTACTTC; CDR3: CASSSPNGRGEQYF; D: TRBD2; size: .; V: TRBV27; J: TRBJ2-7
DNA: TGTGCCAGCAGCCTATCTCGTAGACTAGCGATAACTGAGCAGTTCTTC; CDR3: CASSLSRRLAITEQFF; D: TRBD2; size: .; V: TRBV7-2; J: TRBJ2-1
DNA: TGTGCCAGCAGCCAAGGTGGAGCGGGAGGAGGATTCGGGGAGCTGTTTTTT; CDR3: CASSQGGAGGGFGELFF; D: TRBD2; size: .; V: TRBV4-2; J: TRBJ2-2
DNA: TGTGCCAGCAGCTTTTCCCCGGTACTAGCGGGAGGGGGGGAGCAGTTCTTC; CDR3: CASSFSPVLAGGGEQFF; D: TRBD2; size: .; V: TRBV7-9; J: TRBJ2-1
DNA: TGTGCCAGTAGTATTGGGGCCAGGCGAAGCTCTGGAAACACCATATATTTT; CDR3: CASSIGARRSSGNTIYF; D: .; size: .; V: TRBV19; J: TRBJ1-3
DNA: TGTGCCAGCAGCTTAGTACCTGGTGAGAGTGATGGCTACACCTTC; CDR3: CASSLVPGESDGYTF; D: .; size: .; V: TRBV7-6; J: TRBJ1-2
DNA: TGTGCCAGCTCAACCCGGGACACCTTCACCGGGGAGCTGTTTTTT; CDR3: CASSTRDTFTGELFF; D: .; size: .; V: TRBV18; J: TRBJ2-2
DNA: TGTGCCAGCAGCTTAGGCCCGGGCTCCTACGAGCAGTACTTC; CDR3: CASSLGPGSYEQYF; D: .; size: once; V: TRBV7-6; J: TRBJ2-7
DNA: TGTGCCAGCAGCCGAGGGGACATGGACACTGAAGCTTTCTTT; CDR3: CASSRGDMDTEAFF; D: .; size: few; V: TRBV5-6; J: TRBJ1-1
DNA: TGTGCCAGCAGCTTAGTTCCGAGCGGGAGCTTCACAGATACGCAGTATTTT; CDR3: CASSLVPSGSFTDTQYF; D: TRBD2; size: .; V: TRBV7-2; J: TRBJ2-3
DNA: TGTGCCAGCAGGGGGGAGGGGGGCGGCTACACCTTC; CDR3: CASRGEGGGYTF; D: .; size: .; V: TRBV25-1; J: TRBJ1-2
DNA: TGCGCCAGCAGCTTCCTAGCGGGAGTATATACCGGGGAGCTGTTTTTT; CDR3: CASSFLAGVYTGELFF; D: TRBD2; size: .; V: TRBV5-1; J: TRBJ2-2
DNA: TGTGCCAGCAGCTTCCTTAGTCTTCTTGGGACCCAGTACTTC; CDR3: CASSFLSLLGTQYF; D: .; size: .; V: TRBV7-9; J: TRBJ2-5
DNA: TGTGCCAGCAGCCAAGTAGTCGAACGGGATTCACCCCTCCACTTT; CDR3: CASSQVVERDSPLHF; D: .; size: .; V: TRBV4-2; J: TRBJ1-6
DNA: TGTGCCAGCAGCTTAGGACTAGCGGGAGTATCCGGGGAGCTGTTTTTT; CDR3: CASSLGLAGVSGELFF; D: TRBD2; size: .; V: TRBV13; J: TRBJ2-2
DNA: TGTGCCAGCAGCTTAGCGGCTAGCTTTGACGAGCAGTACTTC; CDR3: CASSLAASFDEQYF; D: .; size: .; V: TRBV11-2; J: TRBJ2-7